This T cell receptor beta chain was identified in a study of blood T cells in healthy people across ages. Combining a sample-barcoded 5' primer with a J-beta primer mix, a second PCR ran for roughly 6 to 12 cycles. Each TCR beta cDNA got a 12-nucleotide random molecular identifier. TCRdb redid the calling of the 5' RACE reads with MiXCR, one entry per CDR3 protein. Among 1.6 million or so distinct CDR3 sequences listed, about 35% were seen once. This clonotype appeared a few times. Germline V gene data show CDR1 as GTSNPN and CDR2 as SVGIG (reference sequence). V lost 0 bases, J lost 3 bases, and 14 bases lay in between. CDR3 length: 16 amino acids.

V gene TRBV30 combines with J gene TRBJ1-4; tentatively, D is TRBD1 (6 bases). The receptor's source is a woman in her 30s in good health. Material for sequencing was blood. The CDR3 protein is CAWSVLKTGPNEKLFF. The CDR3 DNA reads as TGTGCCTGGAGTGTACTAAAAACAGGGCCTAATGAAAAACTGTTTTTT. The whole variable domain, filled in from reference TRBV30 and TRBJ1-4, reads SQTIHQWPATLVQPVGSPLSLECTVEGTSNPNLYWYRQAAGRGLQLLFYSVGIGQISSEVPQNLSASRPQDRQFILSSKKLLLSDSGFYLCAWSVLKTGPNEKLFFGSGTQLSVL.